This record looks at one T cell receptor (beta chain) sequence and its context. This sample stems from a study of blood T cell repertoires in COVID-19. Across the whole study: Italy, Spain and the United States were the sources of the convalescent and acute COVID-19 samples. T cells, B-cell-depleted T cells, or PBMCs provided the cDNA or gDNA that served as material.

CDR1 and CDR2 from the germline V gene are KGHDR and SFDVKD. V dropped 4 bases and J dropped 6 bases, with 19 bases sitting between them. The CDR3 has 16 residues. Under the authors' procedure: Nucleated cell counts were estimated from reference gene primer amplification. The table came from immunoSEQ multiplex PCR; TCRdb's copy has only in-frame clones and leaves some out. Clonal size and the V and J genes are those of that table, whereas D and trimming came from the DNA. Altogether about 190,000 clones are present, around four fifths being singletons, with the ten largest covering 15% to 20%. Sequenced material: peripheral blood. This sequence originates from a human donor in a cohort sampled during active COVID-19. The J gene is TRBJ2-3, the V gene TRBV24-1; D may be TRBD1 (6 bases). CDR3: CATSDSLDSPLDTQYF. CDR3 DNA: TGTGCCACCAGTGACTCCTTGGACAGCCCACTGGATACGCAGTATTTT.